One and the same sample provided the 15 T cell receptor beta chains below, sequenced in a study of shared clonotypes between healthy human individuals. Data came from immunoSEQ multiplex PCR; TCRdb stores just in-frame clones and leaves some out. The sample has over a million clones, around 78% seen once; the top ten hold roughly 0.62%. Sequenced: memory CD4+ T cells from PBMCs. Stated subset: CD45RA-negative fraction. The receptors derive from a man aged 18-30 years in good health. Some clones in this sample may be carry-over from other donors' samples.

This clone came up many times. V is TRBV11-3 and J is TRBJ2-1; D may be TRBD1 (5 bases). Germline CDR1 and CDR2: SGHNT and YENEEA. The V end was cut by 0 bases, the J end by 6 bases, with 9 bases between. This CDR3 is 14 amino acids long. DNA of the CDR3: TGTGCCAGCAGCTTAGAGCACAGGACCAATGAGCAGTTCTTC. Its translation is CASSLEHRTNEQFF. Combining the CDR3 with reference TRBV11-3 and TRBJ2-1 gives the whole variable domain EAGVVQSPRYKIIEKKQPVAFWCNPISGHNTLYWYLQNLGQGPELLIRYENEEAVDDSQLPKDRFSAERLKGVDSTLKIQPAELGDSAVYLCASSLEHRTNEQFFGPGTRLTVL.

CDR3 bases: TGTGCCAGCAGCCTGACTAGCGGGTTCGATACGCAGTATTTT. It encodes CASSLTSGFDTQYF. The rearrangement uses TRBV5-4 and TRBJ2-3; 10 nucleotides align to TRBD2. Germline assignment: CDR1 SGHNT and CDR2 YYREEE (reference sequence). The trim removed 4 bases at V and 6 bases at J, leaving 5 bases unmatched. The CDR3 is made up of 14 amino acids.

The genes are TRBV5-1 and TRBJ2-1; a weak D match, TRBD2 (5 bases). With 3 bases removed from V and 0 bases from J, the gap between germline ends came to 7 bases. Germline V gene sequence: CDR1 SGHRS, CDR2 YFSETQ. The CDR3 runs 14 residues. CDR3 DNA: TGCGCCAGCAGCTCCGGGAACTCCTACAATGAGCAGTTCTTC. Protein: CASSSGNSYNEQFF.

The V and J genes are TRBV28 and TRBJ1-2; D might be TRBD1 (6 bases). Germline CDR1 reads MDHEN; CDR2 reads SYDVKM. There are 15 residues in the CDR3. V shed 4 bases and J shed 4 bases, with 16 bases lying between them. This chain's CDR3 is CASSSPGDNPYGYTF. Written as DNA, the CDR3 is TGTGCCAGCAGTTCCCCCGGGGACAACCCCTATGGCTACACCTTC.

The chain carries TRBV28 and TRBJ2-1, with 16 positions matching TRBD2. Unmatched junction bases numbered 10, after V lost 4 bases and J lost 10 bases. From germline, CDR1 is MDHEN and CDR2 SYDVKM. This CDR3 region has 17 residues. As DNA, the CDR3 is TGTGCCAGCAGTTCTCCCGGGACTAGCGGGAGGGCCATAGAGCAGTTCTTC. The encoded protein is CASSSPGTSGRAIEQFF.

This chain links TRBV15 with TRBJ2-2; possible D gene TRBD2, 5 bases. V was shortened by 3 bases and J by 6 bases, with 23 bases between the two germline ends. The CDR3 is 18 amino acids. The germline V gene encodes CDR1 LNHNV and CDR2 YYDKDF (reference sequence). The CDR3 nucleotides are TGTGCCACCAGCAGGTACCCCGGACGGAGGACTGGCGCCGGGGAGCTGTTTTTT. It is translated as CATSRYPGRRTGAGELFF.

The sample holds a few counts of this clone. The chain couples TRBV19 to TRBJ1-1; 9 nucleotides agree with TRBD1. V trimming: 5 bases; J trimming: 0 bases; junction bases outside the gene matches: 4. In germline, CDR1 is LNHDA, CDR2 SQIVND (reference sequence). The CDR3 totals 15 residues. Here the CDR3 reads CASSGQGTMNTEAFF. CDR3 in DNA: TGTGCCAGTAGTGGACAGGGGACCATGAACACTGAAGCTTTCTTT.

The CDR3 region is CASRTSPNEKLFF. DNA of the CDR3: TGCGCCAGCCGGACAAGTCCTAATGAAAAACTGTTTTTT. The rearrangement uses TRBV10-2 and TRBJ1-4; perhaps TRBD1 as D (5 bases). Trimming took 8 bases from V and 3 from J, leaving 10 bases between them. Germline-derived CDR1 and CDR2 are WSHSY and SAAADI. The CDR3 length is 13 residues.

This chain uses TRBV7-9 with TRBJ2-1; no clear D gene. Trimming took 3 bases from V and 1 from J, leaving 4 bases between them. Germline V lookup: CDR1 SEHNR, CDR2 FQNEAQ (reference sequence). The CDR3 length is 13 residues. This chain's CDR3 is CASSFLSYNEQFF. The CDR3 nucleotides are TGTGCCAGCAGCTTTTTATCCTACAATGAGCAGTTCTTC.

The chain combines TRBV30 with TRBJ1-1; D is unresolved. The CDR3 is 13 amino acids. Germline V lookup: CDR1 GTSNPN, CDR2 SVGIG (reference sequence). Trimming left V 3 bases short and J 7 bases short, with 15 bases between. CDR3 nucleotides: TGTGCCTGGAGAGAATCGACAATAAATGAAGCTTTCTTT. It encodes CAWRESTINEAFF. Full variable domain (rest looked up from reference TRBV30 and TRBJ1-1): SQTIHQWPATLVQPVGSPLSLECTVEGTSNPNLYWYRQAAGRGLQLLFYSVGIGQISSEVPQNLSASRPQDRQFILSSKKLLLSDSGFYLCAWRESTINEAFFGQGTRLTVV.

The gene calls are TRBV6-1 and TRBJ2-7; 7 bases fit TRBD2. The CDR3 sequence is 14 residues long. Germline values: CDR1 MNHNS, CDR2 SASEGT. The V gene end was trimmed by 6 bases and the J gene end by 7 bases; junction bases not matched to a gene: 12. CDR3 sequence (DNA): TGTGCCAGCAGCCGAAGGGGAGGGGTAGAGGAGCAGTACTTC. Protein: CASSRRGGVEEQYF.

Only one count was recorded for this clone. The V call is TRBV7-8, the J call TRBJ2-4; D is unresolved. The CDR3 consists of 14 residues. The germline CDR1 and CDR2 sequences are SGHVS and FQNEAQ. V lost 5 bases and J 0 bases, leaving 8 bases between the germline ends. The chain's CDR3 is CASSPRLAKNIQYF. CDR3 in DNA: TGTGCCAGCAGCCCGAGGCTAGCCAAAAACATTCAGTACTTC.

CDR3 bases: TGTGCCAGTAGTTGGAGCGGTACGATCACCGGGGAGCTGTTTTTT. Protein product: CASSWSGTITGELFF. The chain couples TRBV19 to TRBJ2-2; a weak D match, TRBD2 (5 bases). The CDR3 covers 15 residues. V gave up 5 bases and J gave up 4 bases, with 14 bases separating them. CDR1 and CDR2 (germline): LNHDA, SQIVND (reference sequence). The full variable domain, completed using reference TRBV19 and TRBJ2-2, is DGGITQSPKYLFRKEGQNVTLSCEQNLNHDAMYWYRQDPGQGLRLIYYSQIVNDFQKGDIAEGYSVSREKKESFPLTVTSAQKNPTAFYLCASSWSGTITGELFFGEGSRLTVL.

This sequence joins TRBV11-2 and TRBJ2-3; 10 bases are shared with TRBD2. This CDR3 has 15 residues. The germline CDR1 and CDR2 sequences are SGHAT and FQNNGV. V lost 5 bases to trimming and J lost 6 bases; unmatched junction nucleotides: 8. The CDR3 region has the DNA TGTGCCAGCAGCCAAGAGGGACTAGCGTCCGATACGCAGTATTTT. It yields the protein CASSQEGLASDTQYF.

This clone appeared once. DNA for the CDR3: TGTGCCAGCACCCTAGGAGGGGTGTACTATGGCTACACCTTC. Its translation: CASTLGGVYYGYTF. This sequence joins TRBV5-4 and TRBJ1-2, with D possibly TRBD1 on 5 matching bases. Germline V lookup: CDR1 SGHNT, CDR2 YYREEE (reference sequence). The CDR3 extends over 14 amino acids. Trimming removed 6 bases from V and 3 bases from J, with 15 bases in between.